The 18 T cell receptor beta chains in this list originate from one sample, sequenced in a study of blood T cell repertoires in COVID-19. TCRdb's copy holds only in-frame clones and misses some; the assay was immunoSEQ multiplex PCR. The repertoire includes 240,000 or so clones, roughly 79% of them detected once, and 1.9% sits in the top ten. The material sequenced was peripheral blood. Receptors were obtained from an elderly woman with acute or convalescent COVID-19.

This clone was observed once. Other DNA sequences within the sample encode an identical CDR3. The chain links TRBV18 to TRBJ1-3, with D hard to call. Germline V gene lookup returns CDR1 KGHSH and CDR2 LQKENI. V lost 2 bases to trimming and J lost 0 bases, with 8 bases between them. CDR3 length equals 15 residues. This chain's CDR3 is CASSPSGSSGNTIYF. In DNA, the CDR3 is TGTGCCAGCTCACCATCGGGGAGCTCTGGAAACACCATATATTTT.

CDR3 nucleotides: TGTGCCAGCAGCTTGGAGAACAGGGTCTATGGCTACACCTTC. Protein: CASSLENRVYGYTF. The chain couples TRBV5-4 to TRBJ1-2; maybe TRBD1 (6 bases). The CDR3 consists of 14 residues. CDR1 and CDR2 from the germline V gene are SGHNT and YYREEE (reference sequence). The V end was cut by 0 bases, the J end by 4 bases, with 10 bases between.

The chain uses TRBV7-3 and TRBJ2-2, with D possibly TRBD1 on 5 matching bases. Germline values: CDR1 SGHTA, CDR2 FQGTGA. The CDR3 is made up of 15 amino acids. The V and J ends lost 2 bases and 4 bases respectively, with 11 bases between them. In nucleotides, the CDR3 is TGTGCCAGCAGCTTATCGGGCAGGGCCACCGGGGAGCTGTTTTTT. Its protein product is CASSLSGRATGELFF.

Many counts were recorded for this clone. This sequence joins TRBV7-2 and TRBJ2-7, with D perhaps matching TRBD2 (5 bases). Between the trimmed V and J ends, which lost 5 bases and 7 bases, there was a span of 15 bases. Germline lookup yields CDR1 SGHTA and CDR2 FQGNSA. This CDR3 is 13 amino acids long. CDR3 nucleotides: TGTGCCAGCAGCCCTAGTTTTGGACTGGAGCAGTACTTC. Protein: CASSPSFGLEQYF.

This chain uses TRBV5-1 with TRBJ1-5; TRBD1 aligns across 7 bases. Germline loops: CDR1 SGHRS, CDR2 YFSETQ. After removal of 0 bases from V and 6 bases from J, the junction contained 6 bases not matched to a gene. The CDR3 contains 15 residues. CDR3 sequence: CASSLAGTAGQPQHF. CDR3 in DNA: TGCGCCAGCAGCTTGGCCGGGACAGCGGGTCAGCCCCAGCATTTT.

The rearrangement links TRBV9 to TRBJ1-3, with 8 positions matching TRBD1. Germline V gene data show CDR1 as SGDLS and CDR2 as YYNGEE. The V segment lost 2 bases and the J segment 0 bases; nucleotides outside the gene matches: 1. This CDR3 is built from 15 residues. CDR3 DNA: TGTGCCAGCAGCGTGACAGGGGTCTCTGGAAACACCATATATTTT. Its translation: CASSVTGVSGNTIYF.

J is TRBJ2-7 and V is TRBV18, with TRBD1 matching 7 bases. The length of the CDR3 is 13 residues. CDR1 KGHSH and CDR2 LQKENI come from the germline V gene. Trimming at V came to 3 bases and at J to 5 bases, leaving 4 bases not matched to a gene. The DNA for the CDR3 is TGTGCCAGCTCACCCCGGGACAGCGACGAGCAGTACTTC. This encodes CASSPRDSDEQYF.

This clone appeared once. The chain has TRBV6-6 and TRBJ2-7; TRBD1 matches 8 bases. Germline lookup yields CDR1 MNHNY and CDR2 SVGAGI (reference sequence). V dropped 4 bases and J dropped 3; count of bases not matched to a gene: 5. The CDR3 covers 14 residues. CDR3 sequence: CASSFSGTGYEQYF. For the CDR3, the DNA is TGTGCCAGCAGTTTCTCCGGGACAGGCTACGAGCAGTACTTC.

V is TRBV7-9 and J is TRBJ1-2, with D perhaps matching TRBD1 (6 bases). CDR1 is SEHNR and CDR2 is FQNEAQ in the germline V gene (reference sequence). V lost 0 bases to trimming and J lost 0 bases, with 17 bases between them. The CDR3 extends over 18 amino acids. The CDR3 here is CASSLATNRDNTNYGYTF. In nucleotides, the CDR3 is TGTGCCAGCAGCTTAGCCACCAACCGGGACAACACTAACTATGGCTACACCTTC.

J is TRBJ1-2 and V is TRBV28, with D uncertain. The CDR3 consists of 15 residues. With 10 bases removed from V and 1 base from J, the gap between germline ends came to 19 bases. CDR1 is MDHEN and CDR2 is SYDVKM in the germline V gene. CDR3 DNA: TGTGCCACCAGATTACCCCTACAGAGTAACTATGGCTACACCTTC. Encoded protein: CATRLPLQSNYGYTF.

This chain joins TRBV27 and TRBJ2-7; 10 positions agree with TRBD1. This CDR3 comprises 15 residues. Germline CDR1 reads MNHEY; CDR2 reads SMNVEV (reference sequence). Trimming at V came to 5 bases and at J to 4 bases, leaving 8 bases not matched to a gene. The CDR3 bases are TGTGCCAGCAGTCAAAGACAGGGGGCAGAGTACGAGCAGTACTTC. Its translation is CASSQRQGAEYEQYF.

J is TRBJ1-2 and V is TRBV7-9; TRBD1 might be the D (5 bases). CDR1 is SEHNR, CDR2 FQNEAQ, per germline (reference sequence). Deletions cut 5 bases from V and 1 base from J, with 17 bases between. The CDR3 extends over 16 amino acids. CDR3 amino acids: CASSDGSGILNYGYTF. The CDR3, as DNA: TGTGCCAGCAGCGACGGGTCAGGGATCCTTAACTATGGCTACACCTTC. Combining the CDR3 with reference TRBV7-9 and TRBJ1-2 gives the whole variable domain DTGVSQNPRHKITKRGQNVTFRCDPISEHNRLYWYRQTLGQGPEFLTYFQNEAQLEKSRLLSDRFSAERPKGSFSTLEIQRTEQGDSAMYLCASSDGSGILNYGYTFGSGTRLTVV.

This sequence joins TRBV2 and TRBJ1-1, with D hard to call. From germline, CDR1 is SNHLY and CDR2 FYNNEI. Trimming pared 1 base from V and 0 bases from J, leaving 9 bases between. This CDR3 comprises 15 residues. CDR3 loop: CASSEVEQMNTEAFF. The DNA of the CDR3 is TGTGCCAGCAGTGAAGTAGAACAGATGAACACTGAAGCTTTCTTT.

Regarding this clone: The germline gene is not matched at one end of the junction; a read error may be the cause. V and J are TRBV11-2 and TRBJ2-1; 8 positions agree with TRBD1. The CDR3 is 17 amino acids. Per the germline V gene, CDR1 is SGHAT and CDR2 is FQNNGV. CDR3 sequence: CASSPRSGRGLYDEQFF. In nucleotides, the CDR3 is TGTGCCAGCAGCCCACGGAGTGGCAGGGGGCTCTACGATGAGCAGTTCTTC. The full variable domain, its missing parts supplied by reference TRBV11-2 and TRBJ2-1, is EAGVAQSPRYKIIEKRQSVAFWCNPISGHATLYWYQQILGQGPKLLIQFQNNGVVDDSQLPKDRFSAERLKGVDSTLKIQPAKLEDSAVYLCASSPRSGRGLYDEQFFGPGTRLTVL.

The chain couples TRBV20-1 to TRBJ2-7; D is unresolved. The germline CDR1 and CDR2 sequences are DFQATT and SNEGSKA (reference sequence). The ends were cut back, 3 bases at V and 0 bases at J, with 9 bases in the middle. This CDR3 is built from 13 residues. The CDR3 bases are TGCAGTGCTAGTGGTTCCTTCTCCTACGAGCAGTACTTC. Translated: CSASGSFSYEQYF.

V and J are TRBV18 and TRBJ2-3; TRBD2 aligns across 9 bases. The germline V gene encodes CDR1 KGHSH and CDR2 LQKENI. The CDR3 spans 15 residues. Trimming removed 4 bases from V and 4 bases from J; junction bases left unmatched: 6. CDR3 residues: CASSQGLAAADTQYF. Written as DNA, the CDR3 is TGTGCCAGCTCACAGGGACTAGCCGCGGCAGATACGCAGTATTTT.

The CDR3 nucleotides are TGTGCCACCAGTGATCCGGGGAGCCTTTTAAGGGATGAGCAGTTCTTC. As protein: CATSDPGSLLRDEQFF. The chain couples TRBV24-1 to TRBJ2-1; maybe TRBD2 (5 bases). V was trimmed by 3 bases and J by 8 bases, leaving 19 bases between them. Germline V gives CDR1 KGHDR, CDR2 SFDVKD. The CDR3 totals 16 residues.

V usage is TRBV4-3 and J usage is TRBJ1-1; 8 nucleotides agree with TRBD1. The germline CDR1 and CDR2 sequences are LGHNA and YSLEER. This CDR3 contains 15 residues. J was trimmed by 8 bases and V by 1 base; bases with no gene match: 9. Here the CDR3 reads CASSQVDRGGSEAFF. The CDR3 DNA is TGCGCCAGCAGCCAAGTCGACAGGGGTGGTTCAGAAGCTTTCTTT.